The clone carrying this TCR beta chain has more than one count but fewer than ten. Assay used: immunoSEQ multiplex PCR; TCRdb lists only in-frame clones, some missing. The data contain over 150,000 clones, about four fifths of them singletons. These data come from a study of blood T cell repertoires in COVID-19. Background on the study: The analysed material was cDNA or gDNA that came from T cells, B-cell-depleted T cells, or PBMCs.

This CDR3 has 15 residues. Trimming took 2 bases from V and 0 from J, leaving 10 bases between them. CDR1 MNHEY and CDR2 SVGEGT come from the germline V gene. Enrolment of Seattle patients took place during active infection, and they were followed longitudinally. Material for sequencing was peripheral blood. This receptor was taken from a woman in her sixties or seventies with COVID-19, enrolled during active disease. The chain carries TRBV6-2 or TRBV6-3 and TRBJ1-1; no reliable D call. The CDR3 DNA is TGTGCCAGCAGTTACAATCCGGGGTTGAACACTGAAGCTTTCTTT. Its translation: CASSYNPGLNTEAFF.